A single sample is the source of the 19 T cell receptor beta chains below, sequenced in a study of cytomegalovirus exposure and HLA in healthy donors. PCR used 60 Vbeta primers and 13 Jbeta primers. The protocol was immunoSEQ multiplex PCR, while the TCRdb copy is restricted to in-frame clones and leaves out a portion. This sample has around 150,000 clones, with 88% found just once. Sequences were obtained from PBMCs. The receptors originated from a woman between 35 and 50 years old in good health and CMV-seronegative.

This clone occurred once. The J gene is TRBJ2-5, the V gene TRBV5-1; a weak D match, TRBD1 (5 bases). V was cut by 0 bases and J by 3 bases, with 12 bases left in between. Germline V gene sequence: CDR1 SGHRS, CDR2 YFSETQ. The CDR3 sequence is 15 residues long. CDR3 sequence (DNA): TGCGCCAGCAGCTTGGCGTTAGGGGTGGAAGAGACCCAGTACTTC. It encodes CASSLALGVEETQYF.

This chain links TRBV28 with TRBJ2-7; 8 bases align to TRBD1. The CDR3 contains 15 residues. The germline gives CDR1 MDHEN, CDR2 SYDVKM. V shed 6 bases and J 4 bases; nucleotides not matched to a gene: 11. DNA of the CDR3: TGTGCCAGCAGCGAGGGGTCAGGGGGCCAATACGAGCAGTACTTC. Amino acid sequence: CASSEGSGGQYEQYF.

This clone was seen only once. CDR3 DNA sequence: TGTGCCAGCAGTGACGGGGAGGTAGCGGTAAATGAGCAGTTCTTC. Amino acids: CASSDGEVAVNEQFF. The chain joins TRBV6-4 to TRBJ2-1; the D gene is possibly TRBD2 (6 bases). V shed 2 bases and J shed 7 bases, with 15 bases lying between them. This CDR3 spans 15 amino acids. Germline V gene lookup returns CDR1 MRHNA and CDR2 SNTAGT.

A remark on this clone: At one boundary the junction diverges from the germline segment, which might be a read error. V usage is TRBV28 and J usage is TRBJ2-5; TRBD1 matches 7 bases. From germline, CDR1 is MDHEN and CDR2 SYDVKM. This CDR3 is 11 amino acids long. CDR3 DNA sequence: TGTGCCAGCAGTCGTTGGGACAGTCCTAACTTC. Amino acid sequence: CASSRWDSPNF.

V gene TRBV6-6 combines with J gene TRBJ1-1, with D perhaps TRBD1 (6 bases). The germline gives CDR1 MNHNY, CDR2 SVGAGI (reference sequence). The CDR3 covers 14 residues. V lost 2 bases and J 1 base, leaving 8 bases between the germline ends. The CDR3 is CASSYKTGNTEAFF. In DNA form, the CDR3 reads TGTGCCAGCAGTTACAAGACAGGGAACACTGAAGCTTTCTTT.

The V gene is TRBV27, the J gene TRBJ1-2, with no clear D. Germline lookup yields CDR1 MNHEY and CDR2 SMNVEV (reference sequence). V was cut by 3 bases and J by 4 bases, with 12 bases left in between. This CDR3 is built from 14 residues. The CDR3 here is CASSFTYRTYGYTF. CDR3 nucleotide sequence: TGTGCCAGCAGTTTTACATACAGAACCTATGGCTACACCTTC.

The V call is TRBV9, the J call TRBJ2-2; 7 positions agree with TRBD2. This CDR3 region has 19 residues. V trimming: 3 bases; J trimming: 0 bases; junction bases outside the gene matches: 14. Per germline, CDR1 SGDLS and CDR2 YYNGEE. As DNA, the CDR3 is TGTGCCAGCAGCGCAACCCCACCCCGGGACTACTCGAACACCGGGGAGCTGTTTTTT. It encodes CASSATPPRDYSNTGELFF.

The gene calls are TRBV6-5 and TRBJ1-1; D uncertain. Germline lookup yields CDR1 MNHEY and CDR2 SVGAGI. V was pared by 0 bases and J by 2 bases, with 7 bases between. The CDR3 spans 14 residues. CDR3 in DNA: TGTGCCAGCAGTTACTCGATAGCCAACACTGAAGCTTTCTTT. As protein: CASSYSIANTEAFF.

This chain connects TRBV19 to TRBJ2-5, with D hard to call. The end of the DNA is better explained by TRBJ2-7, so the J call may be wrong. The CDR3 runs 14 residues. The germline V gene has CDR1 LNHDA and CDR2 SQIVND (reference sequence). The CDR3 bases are TGTGCCAGTAGTATTCCCGGGTTGAGGAACGAGCAGTACTTC. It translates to CASSIPGLRNEQYF.

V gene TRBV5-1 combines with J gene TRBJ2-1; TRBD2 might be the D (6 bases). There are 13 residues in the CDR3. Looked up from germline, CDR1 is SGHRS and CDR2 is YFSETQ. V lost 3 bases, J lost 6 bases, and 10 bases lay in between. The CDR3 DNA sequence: TGCGCCAGCAGCTCCGGGACTCTCAATGAGCAGTTCTTC. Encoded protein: CASSSGTLNEQFF.

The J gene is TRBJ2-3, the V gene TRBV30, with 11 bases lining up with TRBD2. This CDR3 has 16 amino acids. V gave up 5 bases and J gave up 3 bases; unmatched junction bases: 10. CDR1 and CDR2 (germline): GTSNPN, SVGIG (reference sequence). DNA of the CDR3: TGTGCCTGGTCCCGGTTGGTAGCGGGAGGGACAGATACGCAGTATTTT. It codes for CAWSRLVAGGTDTQYF. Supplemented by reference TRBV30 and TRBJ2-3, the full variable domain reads SQTIHQWPATLVQPVGSPLSLECTVEGTSNPNLYWYRQAAGRGLQLLFYSVGIGQISSEVPQNLSASRPQDRQFILSSKKLLLSDSGFYLCAWSRLVAGGTDTQYFGPGTRLTVL.

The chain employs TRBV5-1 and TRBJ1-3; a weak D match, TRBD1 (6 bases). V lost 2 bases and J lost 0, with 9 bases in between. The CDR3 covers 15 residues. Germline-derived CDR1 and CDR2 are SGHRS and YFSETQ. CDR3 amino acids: CASSLGQNSGNTIYF. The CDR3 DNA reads TGCGCCAGCAGCTTAGGACAGAACTCTGGAAACACCATATATTTT.

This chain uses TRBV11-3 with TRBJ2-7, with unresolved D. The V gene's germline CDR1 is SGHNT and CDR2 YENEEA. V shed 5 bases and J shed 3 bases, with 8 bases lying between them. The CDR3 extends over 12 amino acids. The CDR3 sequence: CASSLSHYEQYF. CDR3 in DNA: TGTGCCAGCAGCCTCAGTCACTACGAGCAGTACTTC.

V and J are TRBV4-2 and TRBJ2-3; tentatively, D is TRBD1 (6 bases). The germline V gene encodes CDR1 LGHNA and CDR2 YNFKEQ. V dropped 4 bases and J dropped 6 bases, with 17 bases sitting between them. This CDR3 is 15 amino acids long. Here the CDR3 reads CASSRGTTESDTQYF. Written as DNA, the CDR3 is TGTGCCAGCAGCCGAGGGACAACAGAGAGTGATACGCAGTATTTT.

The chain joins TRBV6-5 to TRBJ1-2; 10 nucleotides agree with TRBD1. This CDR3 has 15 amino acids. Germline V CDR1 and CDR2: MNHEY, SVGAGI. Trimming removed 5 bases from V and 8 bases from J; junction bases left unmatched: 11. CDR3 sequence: CASSGDRGEAVGYTF. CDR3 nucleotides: TGTGCCAGCAGTGGGGACAGGGGAGAGGCAGTGGGCTACACCTTC.

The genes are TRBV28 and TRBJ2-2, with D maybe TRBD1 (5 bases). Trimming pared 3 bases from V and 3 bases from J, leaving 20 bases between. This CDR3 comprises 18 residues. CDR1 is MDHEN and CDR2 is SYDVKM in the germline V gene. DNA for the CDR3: TGTGCCAGCAGTTTGTCATCTGGACACCCAGTACACACCGGGGAGCTGTTTTTT. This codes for CASSLSSGHPVHTGELFF.

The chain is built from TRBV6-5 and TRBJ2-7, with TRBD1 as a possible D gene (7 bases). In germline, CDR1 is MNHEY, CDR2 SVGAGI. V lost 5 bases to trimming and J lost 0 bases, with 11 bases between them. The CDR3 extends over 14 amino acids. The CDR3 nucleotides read TGTGCCAGCAGTACCCAGGGGGGCTCCTACGAGCAGTACTTC. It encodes CASSTQGGSYEQYF.

In DNA, the CDR3 is TGCGCCAGCAGCCAGTCTACGACAGGGTACTATGGCTACACCTTC. It is translated as CASSQSTTGYYGYTF. V and J are TRBV4-3 and TRBJ1-2; 7 bases are a match to TRBD1. J lost 3 bases, V lost 3 bases, and 7 bases had no gene match. Germline CDR1 and CDR2: LGHNA and YSLEER. The CDR3 is 15 residues long.

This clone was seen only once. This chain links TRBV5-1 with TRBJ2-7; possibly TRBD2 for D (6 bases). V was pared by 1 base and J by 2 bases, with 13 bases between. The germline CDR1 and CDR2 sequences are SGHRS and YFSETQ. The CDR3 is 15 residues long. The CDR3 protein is CASSLRLAPTYEQYF. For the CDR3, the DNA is TGCGCCAGCAGCTTGCGTCTAGCGCCAACCTACGAGCAGTACTTC.